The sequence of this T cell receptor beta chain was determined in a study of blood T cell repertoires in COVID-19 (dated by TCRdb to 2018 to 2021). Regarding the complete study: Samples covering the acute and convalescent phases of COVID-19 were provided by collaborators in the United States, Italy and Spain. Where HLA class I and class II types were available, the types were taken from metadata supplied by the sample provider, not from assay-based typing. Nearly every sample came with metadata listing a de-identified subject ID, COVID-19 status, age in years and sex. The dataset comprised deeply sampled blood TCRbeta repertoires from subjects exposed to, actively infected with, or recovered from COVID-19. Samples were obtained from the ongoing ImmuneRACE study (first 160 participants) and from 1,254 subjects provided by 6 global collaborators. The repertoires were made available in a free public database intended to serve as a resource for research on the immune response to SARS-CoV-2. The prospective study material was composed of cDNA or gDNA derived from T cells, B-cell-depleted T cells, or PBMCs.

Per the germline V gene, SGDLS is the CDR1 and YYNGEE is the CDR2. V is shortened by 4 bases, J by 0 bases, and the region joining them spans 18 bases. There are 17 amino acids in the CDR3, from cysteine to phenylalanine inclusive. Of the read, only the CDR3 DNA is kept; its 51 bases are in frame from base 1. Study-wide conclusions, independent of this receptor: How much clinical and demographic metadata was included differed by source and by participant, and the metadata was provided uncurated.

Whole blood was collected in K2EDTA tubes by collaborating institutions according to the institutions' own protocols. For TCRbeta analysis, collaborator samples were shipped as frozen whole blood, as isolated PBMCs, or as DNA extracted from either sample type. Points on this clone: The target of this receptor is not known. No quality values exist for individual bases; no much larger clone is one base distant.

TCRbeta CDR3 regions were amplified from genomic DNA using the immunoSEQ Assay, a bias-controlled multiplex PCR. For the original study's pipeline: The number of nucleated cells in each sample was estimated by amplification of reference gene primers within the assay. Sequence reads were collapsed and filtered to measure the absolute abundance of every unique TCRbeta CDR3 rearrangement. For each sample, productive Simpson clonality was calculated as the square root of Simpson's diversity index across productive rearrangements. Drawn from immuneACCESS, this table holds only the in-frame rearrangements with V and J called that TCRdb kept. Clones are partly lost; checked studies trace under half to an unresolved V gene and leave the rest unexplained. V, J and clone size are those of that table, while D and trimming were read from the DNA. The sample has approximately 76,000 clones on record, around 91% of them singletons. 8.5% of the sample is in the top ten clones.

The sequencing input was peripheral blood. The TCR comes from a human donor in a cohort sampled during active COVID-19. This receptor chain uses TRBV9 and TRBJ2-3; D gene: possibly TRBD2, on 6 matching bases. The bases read TGTGCCAGCAGCCATCGGCGGGGCGGACCTAGCACAGATACGCAGTATTTT. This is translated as CASSHRRGGPSTDTQYF.